Following are 21 T cell receptor beta chains from one sample sequenced in a study of OX40 agonist ivuxolimab in advanced cancers. Only in-frame clones appear in the TCRdb table, and some are missing; sequencing was by immunoSEQ multiplex PCR. This table has 50,000 to 70,000 clones, approximately 90% appearing once. The material was CD4+ or CD8+ T cells sorted from blood, obtained in a trial of the OX40 agonist ivuxolimab. The receptors come from an adult with an advanced solid tumor such as melanoma, head and neck, liver or kidney cancer.

V and J are TRBV5-1 and TRBJ1-2; 7 bases fit TRBD1. This CDR3 has 15 residues. Germline-derived CDR1 and CDR2 are SGHRS and YFSETQ. V lost 2 bases to trimming and J lost 2 bases; unmatched junction nucleotides: 6. The CDR3, as DNA: TGCGCCAGCAGCTTTTTTCCGGGACAGAACTATGGCTACACCTTC. Translated: CASSFFPGQNYGYTF.

This chain uses TRBV7-2 with TRBJ2-5; 10 bases agree with TRBD2. CDR1 and CDR2 from the germline V gene are SGHTA and FQGNSA. The trim removed 1 base at V and 3 bases at J, leaving 2 bases unmatched. This CDR3 has 15 amino acids. CDR3 region: CASSLGLAGEETQYF. CDR3 DNA sequence: TGTGCCAGCAGCTTAGGCCTAGCGGGGGAAGAGACCCAGTACTTC.

This chain's CDR3 is CAWGAVADTQYF. The CDR3 coding sequence is TGTGCCTGGGGAGCGGTCGCAGATACGCAGTATTTT. The chain is built from TRBV30 and TRBJ2-3, with D perhaps TRBD2 (5 bases). V lost 5 bases and J 4 bases, leaving 10 bases between the germline ends. The CDR3 extends over 12 amino acids. Germline CDR1 reads GTSNPN; CDR2 reads SVGIG (reference sequence).

The chain carries TRBV30 and TRBJ2-1; D perhaps matches TRBD2 (5 bases). This CDR3 contains 13 residues. Between the trimmed V and J ends, which lost 2 bases and 5 bases, there was a span of 10 bases. Per the germline V gene, CDR1 is GTSNPN and CDR2 is SVGIG (reference sequence). DNA of the CDR3: TGTGCCTGGAGTTGGGGAGAAGACAATGAGCAGTTCTTC. Its protein is CAWSWGEDNEQFF.

V usage is TRBV9 and J usage is TRBJ2-1; 9 bases agree with TRBD1. Looked up from germline, CDR1 is SGDLS and CDR2 is YYNGEE. Trimming took 5 bases from V and 9 from J; bases not matched to a gene: 12. The CDR3 length is 15 residues. The CDR3 loop is CASRPTGGQGVEQFF. The CDR3 bases are TGTGCCAGCAGACCTACCGGGGGACAGGGAGTTGAGCAGTTCTTC.

A few counts support this clone. The chain joins TRBV7-9 to TRBJ1-1; D remains ambiguous. V shed 5 bases and J shed 0 bases, with 16 bases lying between them. The CDR3 length is 16 residues. The germline V gene has CDR1 SEHNR and CDR2 FQNEAQ (reference sequence). This chain's CDR3 is CASSQSSNRMNTEAFF. In nucleotides, the CDR3 is TGTGCCAGCAGCCAATCCTCCAATAGGATGAACACTGAAGCTTTCTTT.

The J gene is TRBJ1-4, the V gene TRBV9; possible D gene TRBD1, 5 bases. V shed 0 bases and J shed 8 bases, with 14 bases lying between them. CDR3 length equals 15 residues. CDR1 and CDR2 (germline): SGDLS, YYNGEE. CDR3 loop: CASSVVGGGEEKLFF. CDR3 nucleotides: TGTGCCAGCAGCGTAGTCGGGGGGGGAGAAGAAAAACTGTTTTTT. Variable domain in full (rest from reference TRBV9 and TRBJ1-4): DSGVTQTPKHLITATGQRVTLRCSPRSGDLSVYWYQQSLDQGLQFLIQYYNGEERAKGNILERFSAQQFPDLHSELNLSSLELGDSALYFCASSVVGGGEEKLFFGSGTQLSVL.

V and J are TRBV11-2 and TRBJ2-5, with 10 bases that match TRBD2. The CDR3 spans 15 residues. From germline, CDR1 is SGHAT and CDR2 FQNNGV. V lost 5 bases to trimming and J lost 5 bases; unmatched junction nucleotides: 8. As DNA, the CDR3 is TGTGCCAGCAGCCCGAGAGCGGGAGGGTGGGAGACCCAGTACTTC. It codes for CASSPRAGGWETQYF.

V and J are TRBV2 and TRBJ1-6, with D unclear. The germline V gene encodes CDR1 SNHLY and CDR2 FYNNEI. The V and J ends lost 6 bases and 5 bases respectively, with 8 bases between them. This CDR3 region has 13 residues. The CDR3 coding sequence is TGTGCCAGCAGGGAGGGAAATAATTCACCCCTCCACTTT. Protein sequence: CASREGNNSPLHF.

This clone is a singleton in its sample. The chain combines TRBV7-6 with TRBJ2-2, with 9 bases identical to TRBD2. Germline V gene sequence: CDR1 SGHVS, CDR2 FNYEAQ. The CDR3 has 17 residues. V was pared by 3 bases and J by 4 bases, with 9 bases of the junction left unmatched. The CDR3 protein is CASSFRGSGSTTGELFF. CDR3 nucleotides: TGTGCCAGCAGCTTTAGGGGTAGCGGGAGTACCACCGGGGAGCTGTTTTTT.

The chain links TRBV18 to TRBJ1-5, with D unresolved. V was pared by 6 bases and J by 6 bases, with 9 bases between. The CDR3 contains 12 residues. Germline loops: CDR1 KGHSH, CDR2 LQKENI. The DNA for the CDR3 is TGTGCCAGCTCCTTAGGATTTCAGCCCCAGCATTTT. This sequence encodes CASSLGFQPQHF. The variable domain in full, with the rest retrieved from reference TRBV18 and TRBJ1-5, is NAGVMQNPRHLVRRRGQEARLRCSPMKGHSHVYWYRQLPEEGLKFMVYLQKENIIDESGMPKERFSAEFPKEGPSILRIQQVVRGDSAAYFCASSLGFQPQHFGDGTRLSIL.

The chain links TRBV18 to TRBJ2-7, with D possibly TRBD1 on 5 matching bases. The CDR3 is made up of 15 amino acids. Germline loops: CDR1 KGHSH, CDR2 LQKENI. Deletions cut 4 bases from V and 0 bases from J, with 13 bases between. The CDR3 region is CASSQGATVSYEQYF. The CDR3 bases are TGTGCCAGCTCACAAGGGGCTACGGTCTCCTACGAGCAGTACTTC.

V gene TRBV9 combines with J gene TRBJ2-7; 8 nucleotides line up with TRBD1. Germline lookup yields CDR1 SGDLS and CDR2 YYNGEE. V lost 0 bases and J lost 3; bases outside the gene matches: 5. The CDR3 is 15 residues long. Here the CDR3 DNA reads TGTGCCAGCAGCGTAGCACCTGGACAGGGCTACGAGCAGTACTTC. Translated: CASSVAPGQGYEQYF.

Only one count was recorded for this clone. The chain employs TRBV30 and TRBJ2-7; 8 positions agree with TRBD2. The germline CDR1 and CDR2 sequences are GTSNPN and SVGIG (reference sequence). This CDR3 is built from 13 residues. V was clipped by 2 bases and J by 9 bases; unmatched bases: 9. The CDR3: CAWSPVQAGGQYF. The CDR3 bases are TGTGCCTGGAGTCCTGTACAGGCGGGAGGGCAGTACTTC.

V and J are TRBV11-2 and TRBJ2-3; no firm D call. From germline, CDR1 is SGHAT and CDR2 FQNNGV. The CDR3 covers 13 residues. The ends were cut back, 1 base at V and 1 base at J, with 3 bases in the middle. CDR3 loop: CASSLAGTDTQYF. DNA of the CDR3: TGTGCCAGCAGCTTAGCTGGCACAGATACGCAGTATTTT.

This clone was picked up one time. J is TRBJ1-2 and V is TRBV19; no firm D call. The CDR3 has 14 amino acids. V lost 7 bases to trimming and J lost 5 bases, with 17 bases between them. CDR1 and CDR2 from the germline V gene are LNHDA and SQIVND (reference sequence). The CDR3 spells CASTRAIAGYGYTF. CDR3 sequence (DNA): TGTGCCAGTACACGGGCAATAGCGGGATATGGCTACACCTTC.

The chain uses TRBV6-6 and TRBJ2-2; the match to TRBD2 covers 11 bases. The J segment lost 6 bases and the V segment lost 7 bases, leaving 7 bases of the junction unmatched. The CDR3 has 15 residues. Germline CDR1 reads MNHNY; CDR2 reads SVGAGI (reference sequence). CDR3 in amino acids: CASTPLGLAAGELFF. CDR3 coding DNA: TGTGCCAGCACCCCACTGGGACTAGCGGCCGGGGAGCTGTTTTTT.

The V and J genes are TRBV11-2 and TRBJ2-7; D may correspond to TRBD1 or TRBD2 (6 bases each). CDR3 length equals 15 residues. Per the germline V gene, CDR1 is SGHAT and CDR2 is FQNNGV. V lost 2 bases, J lost 2 bases, and 13 bases lay in between. This CDR3 is CASSLQRGDTYEQYF. As DNA, the CDR3 is TGTGCCAGCAGCTTACAAAGGGGGGACACCTACGAGCAGTACTTC.

The chain has TRBV6-5 and TRBJ2-7; TRBD2 matches 11 bases. Germline-derived CDR1 and CDR2 are MNHEY and SVGAGI. The junction had 9 bases not matched to a gene; V was cut back by 5 bases and J by 6 bases. CDR3 length equals 15 residues. The DNA of the CDR3 is TGTGCCAGCAGTAAACTAGCGGGAGTGGGTATCGAGCAGTACTTC. Its translation: CASSKLAGVGIEQYF.

The rearrangement joins TRBV7-9 to TRBJ2-3; maybe TRBD1 (5 bases). The CDR3 has 14 amino acids. Germline V CDR1 and CDR2: SEHNR, FQNEAQ (reference sequence). The ends were cut back, 5 bases at V and 3 bases at J, with 12 bases in the middle. The DNA of the CDR3 is TGTGCCAGCAGCGCCGTCACAGGAACAGATACGCAGTATTTT. Protein: CASSAVTGTDTQYF.

The chain couples TRBV4-2 to TRBJ2-3, with 11 bases fitting TRBD2. CDR1 and CDR2 (germline): LGHNA, YNFKEQ. CDR3 size: 17 residues. The ends lost 0 bases at V and 1 base at J; junction bases unmatched: 3. CDR3 bases: TGTGCCAGCAGCCAAGATTTAGCGGGAGGGCGCACAGATACGCAGTATTTT. Translating it yields CASSQDLAGGRTDTQYF.